This TCR beta chain was obtained from a study of cytomegalovirus exposure and HLA in healthy donors. On the study more broadly: The same platform was used for the 130 or so validation repertoires and the roughly 720 first-cohort repertoires, a later analysis reported.

Study results and caveats: According to a later analysis, TCR clusters from the first cohort tended to co-occur in the 110 or so validation repertoires.

Comment on this clone: Its antigen is still unknown.

This table comes from immunoSEQ multiplex PCR, and its TCRdb copy is limited to in-frame clones, with some not included. The repertoire holds approximately 220,000 clones, with around nine tenths as singletons. The germline CDR1 and CDR2 sequences are MDHEN and SYDVKM. There are 11 residues in the CDR3. V was clipped by 7 bases and J by 7 bases, with 10 bases between them. The sequencing sample was made of PBMCs. This chain uses TRBV28 with TRBJ1-2; no firm D call. This receptor was identified in a man in his late teens or twenties in good health and CMV-seronegative. The CDR3 reads CASTRGPGYTF. Written as DNA, the CDR3 is TGTGCCAGCACCAGAGGGCCTGGCTACACCTTC.